This is a list of T cell receptor beta chains from one sample in a study of control samples from healthy donors and cancer patients. Using immunoSEQ multiplex PCR, the repertoire was profiled, and TCRdb retains in-frame clones only, with some absent. This table has about 220,000 clones, around 94% appearing once. The sample comprised blood. Source of these receptors: a man aged 45 to 65 in good health. The CDR3 runs from the conserved cysteine through the conserved F or W. D genes are given only for firm matches.

>TRBJ2-7|TRBV14|TRBD2
CASSQDSGGPYEQYF
>TRBJ2-6|TRBV30|-
CASQGAGANVLTF
>TRBJ2-2|TRBV5-4|-
CASSTTVANTGELFF
>TRBJ1-1|TRBV5-1|TRBD1
CASSYDREGAFF
>TRBJ1-2|TRBV5-4|TRBD1
CASSSGTGINYGYTF
>TRBJ2-3|TRBV4-1|-
CASSQGRDTQYF
>TRBJ1-2|TRBV5-1|-
CASSLGGARGYGYTF
>TRBJ2-7|TRBV28|-
CASIKAGAAASYEQYF
>TRBJ2-7|TRBV7-6|-
CASSSVWYEQYF
>TRBJ1-1|TRBV11-2|-
CASSLRPTNTEAFF
>TRBJ1-2|TRBV3-1/TRBV3-2|-
CASSPPGRELSLVYGYTF